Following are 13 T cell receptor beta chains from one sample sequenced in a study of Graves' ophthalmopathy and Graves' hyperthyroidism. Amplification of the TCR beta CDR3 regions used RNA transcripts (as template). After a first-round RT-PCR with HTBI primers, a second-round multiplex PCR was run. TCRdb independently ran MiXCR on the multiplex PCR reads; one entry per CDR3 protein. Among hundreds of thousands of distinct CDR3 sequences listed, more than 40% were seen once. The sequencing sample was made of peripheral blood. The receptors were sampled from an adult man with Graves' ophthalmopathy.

The CDR3 spells CASSTGRGIHEQYF. CDR3 nucleotide sequence: TGTGCCAGCAGCACCGGACGCGGAATTCACGAGCAGTACTTC. V is TRBV11-3 and J is TRBJ2-7; the D is unclear. This CDR3 is 14 amino acids long. Germline V gene data show CDR1 as SGHNT and CDR2 as YENEEA. V gave up 5 bases and J gave up 5 bases, with 16 bases separating them.

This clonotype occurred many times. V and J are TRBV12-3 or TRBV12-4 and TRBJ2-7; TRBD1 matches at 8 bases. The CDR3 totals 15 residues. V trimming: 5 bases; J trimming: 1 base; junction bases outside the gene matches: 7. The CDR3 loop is CASSPNRDRSYEQYF. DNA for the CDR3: TGTGCCAGCAGTCCCAACCGGGACAGGTCCTACGAGCAGTACTTC.

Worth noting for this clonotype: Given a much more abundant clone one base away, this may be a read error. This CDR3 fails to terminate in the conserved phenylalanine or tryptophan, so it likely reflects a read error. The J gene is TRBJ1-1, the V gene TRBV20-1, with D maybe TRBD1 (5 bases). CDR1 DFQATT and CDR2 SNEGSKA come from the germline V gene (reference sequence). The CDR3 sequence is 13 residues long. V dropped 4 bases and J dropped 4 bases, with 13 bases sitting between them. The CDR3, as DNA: TGCAGTGCTACAATTGACAGTCCCACTGAAGCTTTCCTT. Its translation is CSATIDSPTEAFL.

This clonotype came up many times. The CDR3 nucleotides read TGTGCCACCAGTGCCCGGACTAGCGCCTACGAGCAGTACTTC. Translating gives CATSARTSAYEQYF. This chain connects TRBV24-1 to TRBJ2-7; TRBD2 matches 9 bases. The CDR3 extends over 14 amino acids. Germline V gene sequence: CDR1 KGHDR, CDR2 SFDVKD. The trim removed 5 bases at V and 2 bases at J, leaving 3 bases unmatched.

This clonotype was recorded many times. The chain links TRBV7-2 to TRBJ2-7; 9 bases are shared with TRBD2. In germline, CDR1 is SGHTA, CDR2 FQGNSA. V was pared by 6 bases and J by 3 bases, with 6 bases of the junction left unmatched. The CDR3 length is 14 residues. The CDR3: CASSQASGVYEQYF. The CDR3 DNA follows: TGTGCCAGCAGTCAGGCTAGCGGGGTCTACGAGCAGTACTTC. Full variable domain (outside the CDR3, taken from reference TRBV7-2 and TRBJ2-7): GAGVSQSPSNKVTEKGKDVELRCDPISGHTALYWYRQSLGQGLEFLIYFQGNSAPDKSGLPSDRFSAERTGGSVSTLTIQRTQQEDSAVYLCASSQASGVYEQYFGPGTRLTVT.

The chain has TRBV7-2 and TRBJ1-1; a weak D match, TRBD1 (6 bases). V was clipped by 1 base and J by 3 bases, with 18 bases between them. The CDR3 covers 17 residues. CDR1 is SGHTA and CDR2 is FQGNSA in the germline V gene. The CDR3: CASSLVPGGGADTEAFF. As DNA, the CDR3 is TGTGCCAGCAGCTTAGTACCGGGGGGGGGCGCGGACACTGAAGCTTTCTTT.

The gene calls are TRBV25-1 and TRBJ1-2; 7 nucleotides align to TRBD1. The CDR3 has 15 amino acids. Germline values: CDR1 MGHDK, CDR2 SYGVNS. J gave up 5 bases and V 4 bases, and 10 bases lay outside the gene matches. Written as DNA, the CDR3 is TGTGCCAGCAGTGCTAGAGGGGGCACAAGGTATGGCTACACCTTC. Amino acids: CASSARGGTRYGYTF.

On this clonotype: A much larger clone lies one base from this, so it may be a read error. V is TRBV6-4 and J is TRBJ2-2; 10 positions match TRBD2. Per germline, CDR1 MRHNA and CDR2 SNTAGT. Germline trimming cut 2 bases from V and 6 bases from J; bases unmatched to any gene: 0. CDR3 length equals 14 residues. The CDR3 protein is CASSDGTSAGELFF. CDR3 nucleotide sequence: TGTGCCAGCAGTGACGGGACTAGCGCCGGGGAGCTGTTTTTT.

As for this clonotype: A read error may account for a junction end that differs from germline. CDR3 loop: CVSSLRHSNTEAFF. DNA for the CDR3: TGTGTCAGCAGTCTACGACATTCGAACACTGAAGCTTTCTTT. The chain is built from TRBV12-3 or TRBV12-4 and TRBJ1-1, with D uncertain. The CDR3 has 14 residues.

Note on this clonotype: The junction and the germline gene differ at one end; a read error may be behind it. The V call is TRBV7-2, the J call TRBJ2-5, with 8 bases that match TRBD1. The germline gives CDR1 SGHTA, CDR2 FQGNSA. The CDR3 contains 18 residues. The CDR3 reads CASSVGGLGQGGQEAQYF. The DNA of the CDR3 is TGTGCCAGCAGCGTAGGGGGGTTAGGACAGGGAGGCCAAGAGGCCCAGTACTTC. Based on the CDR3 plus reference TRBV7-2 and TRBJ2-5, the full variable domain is GAGVSQSPSNKVTEKGKDVELRCDPISGHTALYWYRQSLGQGLEFLIYFQGNSAPDKSGLPSDRFSAERTGGSVSTLTIQRTQQEDSAVYLCASSVGGLGQGGQEAQYFGPGTRLLVL.

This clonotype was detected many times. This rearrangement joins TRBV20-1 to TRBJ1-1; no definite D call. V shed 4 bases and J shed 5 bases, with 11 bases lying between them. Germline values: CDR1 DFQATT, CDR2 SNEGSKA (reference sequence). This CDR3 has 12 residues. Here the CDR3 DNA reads TGCAGTGCTACGTCCCGTGGGACTGAAGCTTTCTTT. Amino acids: CSATSRGTEAFF.

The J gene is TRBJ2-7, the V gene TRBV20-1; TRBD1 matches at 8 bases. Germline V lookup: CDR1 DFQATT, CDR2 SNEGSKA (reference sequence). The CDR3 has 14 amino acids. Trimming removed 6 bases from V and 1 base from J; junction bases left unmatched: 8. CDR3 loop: CSAPRQGLSYEQYF. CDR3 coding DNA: TGCAGTGCACCCCGACAGGGGCTTTCCTACGAGCAGTACTTC.

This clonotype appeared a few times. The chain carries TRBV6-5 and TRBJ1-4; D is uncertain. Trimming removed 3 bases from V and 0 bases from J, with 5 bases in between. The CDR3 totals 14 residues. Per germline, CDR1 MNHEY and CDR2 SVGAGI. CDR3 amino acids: CASSYSATNEKLFF. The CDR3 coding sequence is TGTGCCAGCAGTTATTCTGCAACTAATGAAAAACTGTTTTTT.